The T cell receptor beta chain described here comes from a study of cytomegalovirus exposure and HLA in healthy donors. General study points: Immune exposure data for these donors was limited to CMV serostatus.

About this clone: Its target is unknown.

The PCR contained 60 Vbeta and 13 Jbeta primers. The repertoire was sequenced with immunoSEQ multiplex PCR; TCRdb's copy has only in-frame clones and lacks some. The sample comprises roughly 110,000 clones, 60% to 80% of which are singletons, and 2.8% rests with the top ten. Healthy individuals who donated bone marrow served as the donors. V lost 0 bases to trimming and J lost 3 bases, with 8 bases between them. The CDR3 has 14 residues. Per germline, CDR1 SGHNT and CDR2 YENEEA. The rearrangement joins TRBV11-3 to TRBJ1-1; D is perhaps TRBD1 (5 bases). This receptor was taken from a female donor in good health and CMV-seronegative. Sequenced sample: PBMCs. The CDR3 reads CASSLEGAHTEAFF. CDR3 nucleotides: TGTGCCAGCAGCTTAGAAGGGGCCCACACTGAAGCTTTCTTT.